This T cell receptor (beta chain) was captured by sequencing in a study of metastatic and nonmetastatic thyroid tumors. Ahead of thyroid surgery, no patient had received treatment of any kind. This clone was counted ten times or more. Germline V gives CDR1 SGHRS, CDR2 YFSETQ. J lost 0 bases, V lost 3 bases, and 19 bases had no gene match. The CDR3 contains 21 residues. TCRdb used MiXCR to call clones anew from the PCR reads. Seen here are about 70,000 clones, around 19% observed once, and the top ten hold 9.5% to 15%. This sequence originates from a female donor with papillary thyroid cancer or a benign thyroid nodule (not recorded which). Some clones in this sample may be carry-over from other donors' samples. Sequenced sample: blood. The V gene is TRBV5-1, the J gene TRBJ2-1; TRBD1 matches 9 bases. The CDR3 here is CASSSHYRGPSGDSSYNEQFF. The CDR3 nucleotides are TGCGCCAGCAGCTCGCATTACAGGGGGCCTAGCGGAGATAGCTCCTACAATGAGCAGTTCTTC.